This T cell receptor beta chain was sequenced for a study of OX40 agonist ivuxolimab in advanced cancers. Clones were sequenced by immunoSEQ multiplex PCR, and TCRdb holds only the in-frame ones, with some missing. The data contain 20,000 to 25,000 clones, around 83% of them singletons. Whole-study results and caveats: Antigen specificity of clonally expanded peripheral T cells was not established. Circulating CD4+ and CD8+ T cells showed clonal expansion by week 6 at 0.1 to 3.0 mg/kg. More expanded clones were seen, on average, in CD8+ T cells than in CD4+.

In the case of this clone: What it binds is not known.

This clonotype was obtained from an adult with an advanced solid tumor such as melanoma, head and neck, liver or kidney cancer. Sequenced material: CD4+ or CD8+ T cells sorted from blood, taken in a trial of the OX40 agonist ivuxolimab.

The CDR3 is CASSHPGLGYGYTF. CDR3 bases: TGCGCCAGCAGCCACCCGGGCCTCGGGTATGGCTACACCTTC. The chain recombines TRBV4-3 with TRBJ1-2; D is unresolved. There are 14 residues in the CDR3. Looked up from germline, CDR1 is LGHNA and CDR2 is YSLEER. With 3 bases removed from V and 5 bases from J, the gap between germline ends came to 13 bases.